This T cell receptor beta chain derives from a study of early T cells in non-severe SARS-CoV-2 infection. The wider study: Sequencing input comprised bulk RNA from unsorted whole blood; chain pairing was not available.

TCRdb fed the 5' RACE reads into MiXCR, producing one record per CDR3 protein. The sample yields 59,000 or so distinct CDR3 sequences, about 12% seen once. The ends lost 5 bases at V and 6 bases at J; junction bases unmatched: 7. The CDR3 length is 14 residues. This specimen consisted of whole blood, obtained at baseline. The clonotype comes from an adult who was a healthcare worker with PCR-confirmed SARS-CoV-2 infection or an uninfected control (not recorded which). The chain joins TRBV12-3 or TRBV12-4 to TRBJ2-3; 8 bases line up with TRBD2. DNA for the CDR3: TGTGCCAGCAGTGGGGCGGGGGGCGGCGATACGCAGTATTTT. It specifies CASSGAGGGDTQYF.